The subject of this entry is one T cell receptor beta chain. RNA, at about 0.45 to 1 ug, was reverse transcribed with random hexamers. TCRdb fed the immunoSEQ multiplex PCR reads into MiXCR, producing one record per CDR3 protein. The sample yields under 350,000 distinct CDR3 sequences, around 90% seen once. The CDR3 consists of 13 residues. Germline V gene data show CDR1 as SQVTM and CDR2 as ANQGSEA. The V end was cut by 1 base, the J end by 4 bases, with 7 bases between. The data derive from a study of CD8 T cells in Susac syndrome. The TCR originated in a human donor with multiple sclerosis. Sequenced material: CD4+ T cells from PBMCs. The chain recombines TRBV29-1 with TRBJ1-4; no definite D call. CDR3: CSVEVWGNEKLFF. The CDR3, as DNA: TGCAGCGTTGAAGTCTGGGGTAATGAAAAACTGTTTTTT.